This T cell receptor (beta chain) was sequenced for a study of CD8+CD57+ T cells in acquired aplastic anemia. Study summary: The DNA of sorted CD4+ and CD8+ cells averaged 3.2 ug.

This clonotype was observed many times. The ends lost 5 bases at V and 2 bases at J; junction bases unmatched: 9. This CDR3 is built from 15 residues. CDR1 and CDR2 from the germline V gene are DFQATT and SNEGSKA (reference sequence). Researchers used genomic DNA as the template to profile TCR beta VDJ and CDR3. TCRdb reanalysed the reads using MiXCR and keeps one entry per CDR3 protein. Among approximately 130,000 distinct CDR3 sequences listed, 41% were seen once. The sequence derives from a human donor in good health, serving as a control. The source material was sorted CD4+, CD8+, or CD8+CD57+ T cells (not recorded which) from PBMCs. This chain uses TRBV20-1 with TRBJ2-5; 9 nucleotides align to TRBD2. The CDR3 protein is CSARQREVPQETQYF. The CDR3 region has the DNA TGCAGTGCTCGTCAGCGGGAGGTACCGCAAGAGACCCAGTACTTC.